This T cell receptor beta chain is drawn from a study of blood T cells in healthy people across ages. The CDR3 runs to 16 residues. Germline V gene lookup returns CDR1 MDHEN and CDR2 SYDVKM. With 8 bases clipped from V and 1 base from J, the junction kept 10 bases outside the gene matches. It was with a sample-barcoded 5' primer and a J-beta primer mix that a second PCR of about 7 to 12 cycles was run. TCRdb analysed the 5' RACE reads with MiXCR anew, one entry per CDR3 protein. The repertoire consists of 1.8 million or so distinct CDR3 sequences, with around 42% occurring once and the leading ten covering 20% to 25%.

The sample taken for sequencing was blood. The rearrangement uses TRBV28 and TRBJ1-1; the match to TRBD1 covers 10 bases. This clonotype was obtained from a human donor in good health. CDR3 bases: TGTGCCAGCCCGCCCGGGACAGGGGCTTGGAACACTGAAGCTTTCTTT. It translates to CASPPGTGAWNTEAFF.